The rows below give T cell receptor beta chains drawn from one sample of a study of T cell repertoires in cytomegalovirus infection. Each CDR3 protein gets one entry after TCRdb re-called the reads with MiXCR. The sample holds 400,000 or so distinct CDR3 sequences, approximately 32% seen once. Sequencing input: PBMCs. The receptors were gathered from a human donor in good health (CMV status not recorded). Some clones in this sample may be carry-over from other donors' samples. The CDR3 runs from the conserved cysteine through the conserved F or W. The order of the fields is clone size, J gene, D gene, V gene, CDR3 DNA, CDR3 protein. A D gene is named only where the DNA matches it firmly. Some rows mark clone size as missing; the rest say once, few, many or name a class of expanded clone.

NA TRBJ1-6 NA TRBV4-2 TGTGCCAGCAGCCAAGATTTCGGGGGGGGGGCTAATTCACCCCTCCACTTT CASSQDFGGGANSPLHF
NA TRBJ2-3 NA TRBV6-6 TGTGCCAGCGGCCTGAACACAGATACGCAGTATTTT CASGLNTDTQYF
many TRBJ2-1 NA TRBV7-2 TGTGCCAGCAGCTTATCCAGCGGGTTCACCTACAATGAGCAGTTCTTC CASSLSSGFTYNEQFF
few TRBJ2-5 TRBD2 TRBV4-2 TGTGCCAGCAGCGGCGGGGGGGACAAAGAGACCCAGTACTTC CASSGGGDKETQYF
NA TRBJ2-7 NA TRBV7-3 TGTGCCAGCAGCTCCCCGAAACCGGACGGAGATCCCTACGAGCAGTACTTC CASSSPKPDGDPYEQYF
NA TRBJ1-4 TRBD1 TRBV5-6 TGTGCCAGCAGCTTGCCCCAGGGGAGACAGGGTGAAAAACTGTTTTTT CASSLPQGRQGEKLFF
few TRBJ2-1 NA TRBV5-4 TGTGCCAGCAGCCACCCTGGACCTAAAGGGCATGAGCAGTTCTTC CASSHPGPKGHEQFF
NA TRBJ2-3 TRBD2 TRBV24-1 TGTGCCACCAGTGATTCTAGCGGGGGGGTCCAGAGGGCAGTTACACAGTATTTT CATSDSSGGVQRAVTQYF
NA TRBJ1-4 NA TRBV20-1 TGCAGTGCCCGTGAGGGGGGGGGTGAAAAACTGTTTTTT CSAREGGGEKLFF
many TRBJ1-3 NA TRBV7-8 TGTGCCAGCAGCTTAGGGGAAGGAAACACCATATATTTT CASSLGEGNTIYF
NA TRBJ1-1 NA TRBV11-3 TGTGCCAGCGGAGCCGGCTCAGGCACTGAAGCTTTCTTT CASGAGSGTEAFF
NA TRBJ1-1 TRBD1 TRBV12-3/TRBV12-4 TGTGCCAGCAGCATGTGGGACAGCCCTGAAGCTTTCTTT CASSMWDSPEAFF
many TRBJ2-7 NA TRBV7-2 TGTGCCAGCCGCGGCCCGGGTAACGGAGAGCAGTACTTC CASRGPGNGEQYF
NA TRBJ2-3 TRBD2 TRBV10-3 TGTGCCATCAGTGAGTGGGGACTAGCGGGCACAGATACGCAGTATTTT CAISEWGLAGTDTQYF
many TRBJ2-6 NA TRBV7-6 TGTGCCAGCAGCCACAGGGCGACTGGGGCCAACGTCCTGACTTTC CASSHRATGANVLTF
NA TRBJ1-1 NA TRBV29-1 TGCAGCGGTACGCATTGGCCAAAAGCTTTCTTT CSGTHWPKAFF
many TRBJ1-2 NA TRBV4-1 TGCGCCAGCAGCCAAGATACAGGGATCTATGGCTACACCTTC CASSQDTGIYGYTF
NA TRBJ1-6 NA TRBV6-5 TGTGCCAGCAGTTACGCCGGGGGTGATTCACCCCTCCCCTTT CASSYAGGDSPLPF
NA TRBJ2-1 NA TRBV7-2 TGTGACAGCAGCTTAACCGACAGGTCCCACAATGAGCATTTCTTC CDSSLTDRSHNEHFF
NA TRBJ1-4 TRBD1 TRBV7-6 TGTGCCAGCAGCCCGGGACAGTTGTTTGAAAAACTGTTTTTT CASSPGQLFEKLFF
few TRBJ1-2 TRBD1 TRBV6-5 TGTGCCAGCAGGCCACAGGGGGCCTCCTATGGCTACACCTTC CASRPQGASYGYTF
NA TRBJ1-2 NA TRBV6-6 TGTGCCAGCGGGACCCCTACTAACTATGGCTACAACTTC CASGTPTNYGYNF
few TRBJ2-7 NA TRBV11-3 TGTGCCAGCAGCCCAACCAGGGACCGTGGCTGCTACGAGCAGTACTTC CASSPTRDRGCYEQYF
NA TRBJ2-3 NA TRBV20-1 TGCAGTGCTAGGGAGAGGGATTACCGAACAGATACGCAGTATTTT CSARERDYRTDTQYF
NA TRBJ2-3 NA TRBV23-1 TGCGCCAGCAGTCACCCCGACCGGGAAGAAACAGATACGCAGTATTTT CASSHPDREETDTQYF
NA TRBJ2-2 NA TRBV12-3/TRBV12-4 TGTGCCAGCAGAACGGGCCCTAATCCCGGGGTGCTGTTTTTT CASRTGPNPGVLFF
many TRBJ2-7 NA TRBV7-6 TGTGCCAGCAGCTTAAATCAGGGGACCTACGAGCAGTACTTC CASSLNQGTYEQYF
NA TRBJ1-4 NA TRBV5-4 TGTGCCAGCAGCTTGGGCGGATTCGCAAATGAAAAACTGTTTTTT CASSLGGFANEKLFF
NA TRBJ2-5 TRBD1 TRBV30 TGTGCCTGGAGTCTGGCAGGGGGCCAAGAGACCCAGTACTTC CAWSLAGGQETQYF
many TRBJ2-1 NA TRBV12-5 TGTGCTAGTGGTTTGGGGGAGAGCTCCTACAATGAGCAGTTCTTC CASGLGESSYNEQFF
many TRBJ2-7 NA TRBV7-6 TGTGCCAGCAGCTTAGCCCCCGGGACCTACGAGCAGTACTTC CASSLAPGTYEQYF
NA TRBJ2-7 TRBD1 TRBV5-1 TGCGCCAGCAGCCCTTCGACAGGGATGTACGAGCAGTACTTC CASSPSTGMYEQYF
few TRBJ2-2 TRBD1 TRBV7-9 TGTGCCAGCAGAGCCCCGGGACAGGGGACCACCGGGGAGCTGTTTTTT CASRAPGQGTTGELFF
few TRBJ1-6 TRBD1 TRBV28 TGTGCCAGCAGTTTACCGACGGGACAGAATAATTCACCCCTCCACTTT CASSLPTGQNNSPLHF
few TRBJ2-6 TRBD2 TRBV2 TGTGCCAGCAGTGGACCGACTAGCGGGGGGGCGTCTGGGGCCAACGTCCTGACTTTC CASSGPTSGGASGANVLTF
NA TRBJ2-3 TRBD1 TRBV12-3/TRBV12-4 TGTGCCAGCAGTTTAGCGGGACAGGGGTCCACAGATACGCAGTATTTT CASSLAGQGSTDTQYF
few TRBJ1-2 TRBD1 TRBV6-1 TGTGCCAGCGTTCCAGGGGGCTCCTATGGCTACACCTTC CASVPGGSYGYTF
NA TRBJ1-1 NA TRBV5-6 TGTGCCAGCAGCCAAGTTCGGAGCTACCAGAACACTGAAGCTTTCTTT CASSQVRSYQNTEAFF
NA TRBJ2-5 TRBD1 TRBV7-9 TGTGCCAGCAGGTTTGACAGGGGGCCAGAGACCCAGTACTTC CASRFDRGPETQYF
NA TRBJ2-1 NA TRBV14 TGTGCCAGCAGCCAGATATGGAATGAGCAGTTCTTC CASSQIWNEQFF
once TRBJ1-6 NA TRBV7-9 TGTGCCAGCAGCTTACTCCAGGGTCCCCTAAACTTT CASSLLQGPLNF
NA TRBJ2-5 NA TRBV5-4 TGTGCCAGCGGCAATCAGTACCAAGAGACCCAGTACTTC CASGNQYQETQYF
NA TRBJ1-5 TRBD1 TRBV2 TGTGCCAGCAGTGAATCCTACAGGGGGCCTAATCAGCCCCAGCATTTT CASSESYRGPNQPQHF
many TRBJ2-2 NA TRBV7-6 TGTGCCAGCAGCTTAGCGTATGGTAACGGGGAGCTGTTTTTT CASSLAYGNGELFF
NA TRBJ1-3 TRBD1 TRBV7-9 TGTGCCAGCAGCTCTACTAGACAGGGATTCGGTGGAAACACCATATATTTT CASSSTRQGFGGNTIYF
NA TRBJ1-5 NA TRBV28 TGTTCCAGCAGTAATCTCCCGGACAGTAGAACGGGCAATCAGCCCCAGCATTTT CSSSNLPDSRTGNQPQHF
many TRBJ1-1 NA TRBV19 TGTGCCAGTAGTATAGGGTTTCGGGACACTGAAGCTTTCTTT CASSIGFRDTEAFF
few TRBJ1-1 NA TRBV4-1 TGCGCCAGCAGCCAAGAGATGGCAGTCCCTGAAGCTTTCTTT CASSQEMAVPEAFF
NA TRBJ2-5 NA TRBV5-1 TGCGCCAGCAGGGAACCGGACAGCCAAGAGACCCAGTACTTC CASREPDSQETQYF
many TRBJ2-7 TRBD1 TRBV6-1 TGTGCCAGCAGTGATGAGGGACAGGGGAATTCCTACGAGCAGTACTTC CASSDEGQGNSYEQYF
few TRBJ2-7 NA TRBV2 TGTGCCAGCGGTCCCCCTTTCTCCGAGCAGTACTTC CASGPPFSEQYF
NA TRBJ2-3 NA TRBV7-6 TGTGCCAGCAGCCCCCTCCCCGGACTCCGCACAGATACGCAGTATTTT CASSPLPGLRTDTQYF
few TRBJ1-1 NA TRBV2 TGTGCCAGCAGAGCCGGGACTCTCTTCACTGAAGCTTTCTTT CASRAGTLFTEAFF
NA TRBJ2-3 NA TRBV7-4 TGTGCCAGCATCCCACTTGGGAATACGCAGTATTTT CASIPLGNTQYF